This record concerns one T cell receptor beta chain sequence. These data are taken from a study of blood T cells in healthy people across ages. With a J-beta primer mix and a sample-barcoded 5' primer, a second PCR ran about 7 to 12 cycles. TCRdb independently ran MiXCR on the 5' RACE reads; one entry per CDR3 protein. Among 700,000 to 850,000 distinct CDR3 sequences listed, roughly 50% were seen once. This CDR3 region has 15 residues. Trimming cost V 6 bases and J 6 bases; bases outside gene matches: 9. Germline V gene lookup returns CDR1 SGHRS and CDR2 YFSETQ. V gene TRBV5-1 combines with J gene TRBJ2-1; TRBD2 matches at 10 bases. This receptor was obtained from an elderly man in good health. The specimen was blood. CDR3 DNA: TGCGCCAGCAACTATCTAGCGGGGGTCCTCAATGAGCAGTTCTTC. Amino acids: CASNYLAGVLNEQFF.